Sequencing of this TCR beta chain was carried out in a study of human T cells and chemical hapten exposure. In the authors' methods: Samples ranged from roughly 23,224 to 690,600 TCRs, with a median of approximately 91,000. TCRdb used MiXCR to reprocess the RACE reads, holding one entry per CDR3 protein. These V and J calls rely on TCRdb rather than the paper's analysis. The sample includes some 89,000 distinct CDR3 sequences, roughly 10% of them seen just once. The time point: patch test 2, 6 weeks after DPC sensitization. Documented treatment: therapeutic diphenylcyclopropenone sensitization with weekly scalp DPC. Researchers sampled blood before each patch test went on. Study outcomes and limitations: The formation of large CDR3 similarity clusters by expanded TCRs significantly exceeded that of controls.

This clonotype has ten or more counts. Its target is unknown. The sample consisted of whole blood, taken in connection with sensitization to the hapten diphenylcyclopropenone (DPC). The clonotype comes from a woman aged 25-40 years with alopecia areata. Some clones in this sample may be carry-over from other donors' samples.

CDR3 protein: CSVGSTGTSGYNEQFF. Written as DNA, the CDR3 is TGCAGCGTTGGGAGTACCGGGACTAGCGGGTACAATGAGCAGTTCTTC. The J gene is TRBJ2-1, the V gene TRBV29-1, with 12 bases aligning to TRBD2. CDR1 and CDR2 (germline): SQVTM, ANQGSEA. With 4 bases clipped from V and 4 bases from J, the junction kept 8 bases outside the gene matches. The CDR3 has 16 amino acids.